One sample yielded the 16 T cell receptor beta chains listed below, sequenced in a study of breast tumors, draining lymph nodes, adjacent tissues. Breast cancer patients provided tissue from their axillary draining lymph nodes. TCRdb re-analysed the multiplex PCR reads in MiXCR, keeping a single row per CDR3 protein. The sample lists approximately 210,000 distinct CDR3 sequences; about 34% were seen once. The sample consisted of axillary lymph node tissue. These receptors were collected from a female donor with breast cancer. Some clones in this sample may be carry-over from other donors' samples.

Many counts were recorded for this clonotype. The CDR3 DNA reads TGTGCCTGGAGCACAGGGAGCAATCAGCCCCAGCATTTT. Protein product: CAWSTGSNQPQHF. This rearrangement joins TRBV30 to TRBJ1-5; D might be TRBD1 (6 bases). Germline loops: CDR1 GTSNPN, CDR2 SVGIG (reference sequence). The V end was cut by 3 bases, the J end by 1 base, with 7 bases between. The CDR3 is made up of 13 amino acids.

This clonotype was seen many times. This chain uses TRBV7-2 with TRBJ2-3; 10 bases are a match to TRBD1. The CDR3 totals 14 residues. In germline, CDR1 is SGHTA, CDR2 FQGNSA. Trimming at V came to 3 bases and at J to 7 bases, leaving 4 bases not matched to a gene. CDR3: CASSLDRGGHTQYF. The CDR3, as DNA: TGTGCCAGCAGCTTGGACAGGGGGGGGCATACGCAGTATTTT.

This clonotype was seen repeatedly, ten times or more. This chain connects TRBV11-2 to TRBJ1-3; the D is unclear. V was shortened by 1 base and J by 0 bases, with 4 bases between the two germline ends. There are 14 residues in the CDR3. Germline-derived CDR1 and CDR2 are SGHAT and FQNNGV. The CDR3 DNA sequence: TGTGCCAGCAGCTTAGTACTCTCTGGAAACACCATATATTTT. Translating it yields CASSLVLSGNTIYF.

This chain uses TRBV7-3 with TRBJ2-3; 11 bases fit TRBD2. V shed 5 bases, J shed 4 bases, and the junction held 2 bases outside the gene matches. The V gene's germline CDR1 is SGHTA and CDR2 FQGTGA. The CDR3 runs 14 residues. The CDR3 DNA reads as TGTGCCAGCAGCATTAGCGGGGGGGCAGATACGCAGTATTTT. Protein product: CASSISGGADTQYF.

In this sample, this clonotype turned up many times. The V and J genes are TRBV6-5 and TRBJ2-1, with D uncertain. Germline assignment: CDR1 MNHEY and CDR2 SVGAGI. V was pared by 2 bases and J by 8 bases, with 4 bases between. The CDR3 is 11 residues long. The CDR3 spells CASSYRDEQFF. CDR3 sequence (DNA): TGTGCCAGCAGTTACAGAGATGAGCAGTTCTTC.

This clonotype was seen at least ten times. This chain joins TRBV9 and TRBJ2-7; 9 positions agree with TRBD1. Germline-derived CDR1 and CDR2 are SGDLS and YYNGEE. The CDR3 sequence is 14 residues long. The V and J ends lost 0 bases and 5 bases, in that order; junction bases with no gene match: 3. CDR3 coding DNA: TGTGCCAGCAGCGTAGGACAGGGGGGGGACGAGCAGTACTTC. This translates into CASSVGQGGDEQYF.

The CDR3 loop reads CASRTGGSATGELFF. The CDR3 nucleotides read TGTGCCAGCAGGACAGGGGGCTCGGCCACCGGGGAGCTGTTTTTT. The chain employs TRBV28 and TRBJ2-2; 10 nucleotides match TRBD1. Germline-derived CDR1 and CDR2 are MDHEN and SYDVKM. This CDR3 has 15 amino acids. With 6 bases clipped from V and 4 bases from J, the junction kept 5 bases outside the gene matches. The complete variable domain, with remaining parts taken from reference TRBV28 and TRBJ2-2, reads DVKVTQSSRYLVKRTGEKVFLECVQDMDHENMFWYRQDPGLGLRLIYFSYDVKMKEKGDIPEGYSVSREKKERFSLILESASTNQTSMYLCASRTGGSATGELFFGEGSRLTVL.

The V call is TRBV7-9, the J call TRBJ2-5, with D maybe TRBD1 (5 bases). Trimming pared 5 bases from V and 7 bases from J, leaving 17 bases between. Germline assignment: CDR1 SEHNR and CDR2 FQNEAQ (reference sequence). The CDR3 runs to 14 residues. This chain's CDR3 is CASSPAGIYVTQYF. In DNA, the CDR3 is TGTGCCAGCAGCCCCGCAGGGATTTATGTGACCCAGTACTTC.

This clonotype was counted at least ten times. This chain uses TRBV19 with TRBJ1-2; the D is unclear. CDR1 is LNHDA, CDR2 SQIVND, per germline (reference sequence). The CDR3 loop spans 14 amino acids. Trimming stripped 7 bases from V and 3 bases from J, with 15 bases between. CDR3 residues: CASTTSRADYGYTF. The CDR3 DNA reads TGTGCCAGTACCACATCGCGGGCCGACTATGGCTACACCTTC.

In its sample, this clonotype was seen many times. The chain links TRBV20-1 to TRBJ2-3, with TRBD2 matching 10 bases. The CDR3 extends over 17 amino acids. Germline V gives CDR1 DFQATT, CDR2 SNEGSKA (reference sequence). The V segment lost 2 bases and the J segment 4 bases; nucleotides outside the gene matches: 12. The CDR3 bases are TGCAGTGCTAGAAACCCCACTAGCGGGATTATCTCAGATACGCAGTATTTT. The encoded protein is CSARNPTSGIISDTQYF.

This clonotype was observed many times. The chain links TRBV20-1 to TRBJ1-4; no clear D gene. Trimming left V 0 bases short and J 3 bases short, with 11 bases between. The V gene's germline CDR1 is DFQATT and CDR2 SNEGSKA (reference sequence). The CDR3 is 15 amino acids. The CDR3 DNA reads TGCAGTGCTAGAGATCTTCGGGTCTCTAATGAAAAACTGTTTTTT. Translating gives CSARDLRVSNEKLFF.

The V gene is TRBV6-6, the J gene TRBJ1-2; 9 nucleotides match TRBD1. After removal of 6 bases from V and 0 bases from J, the junction contained 8 bases not matched to a gene. This CDR3 region has 16 residues. CDR1 is MNHNY, CDR2 SVGAGI, per germline (reference sequence). For the CDR3, the DNA is TGTGCCAGCAGGCCTACAGGGGGCCTCACTAACTATGGCTACACCTTC. It encodes CASRPTGGLTNYGYTF.

The chain joins TRBV4-3 to TRBJ1-5; 10 bases map to TRBD1. The germline V gene encodes CDR1 LGHNA and CDR2 YSLEER. This CDR3 has 17 amino acids. Trimming took 0 bases from V and 6 from J; bases not matched to a gene: 8. This chain's CDR3 is CASSQDVRTGGGQPQHF. CDR3 bases: TGCGCCAGCAGCCAAGATGTCCGGACAGGGGGAGGTCAGCCCCAGCATTTT.

The sample holds many counts of this clonotype. V is TRBV12-3 or TRBV12-4 and J is TRBJ2-7; 14 bases line up with TRBD2. This CDR3 comprises 16 residues. V lost 2 bases to trimming and J lost 10 bases; unmatched junction nucleotides: 10. The CDR3 region has the DNA TGTGCCAGCAGTTTATTCACGACTAGCGGGAGGGGAAAACAGTACTTC. It encodes CASSLFTTSGRGKQYF.

This clonotype showed up many times. V is TRBV11-3 and J is TRBJ2-2; a possible D gene is TRBD1 (5 bases). CDR1 and CDR2 from the germline V gene are SGHNT and YENEEA. The CDR3 covers 16 residues. Trimming shortened V by 1 base and J by 1 base, and 10 bases separated the two germline ends. The CDR3: CASSLVGQVNTGELFF. The CDR3, as DNA: TGTGCCAGCAGCTTAGTTGGACAAGTGAACACCGGGGAGCTGTTTTTT. Looking up the rest from reference TRBV11-3 and TRBJ2-2 gives the full variable domain: EAGVVQSPRYKIIEKKQPVAFWCNPISGHNTLYWYLQNLGQGPELLIRYENEEAVDDSQLPKDRFSAERLKGVDSTLKIQPAELGDSAVYLCASSLVGQVNTGELFFGEGSRLTVL.

This clonotype came up a few times. The V call is TRBV20-1, the J call TRBJ1-3; D is unclear. Trimming took 0 bases from V and 4 from J, leaving 10 bases between them. CDR3 length: 14 residues. The germline V gene encodes CDR1 DFQATT and CDR2 SNEGSKA (reference sequence). The CDR3 is CSARDIRQGNTIYF. CDR3 coding DNA: TGCAGTGCTAGAGACATACGGCAGGGAAACACCATATATTTT.